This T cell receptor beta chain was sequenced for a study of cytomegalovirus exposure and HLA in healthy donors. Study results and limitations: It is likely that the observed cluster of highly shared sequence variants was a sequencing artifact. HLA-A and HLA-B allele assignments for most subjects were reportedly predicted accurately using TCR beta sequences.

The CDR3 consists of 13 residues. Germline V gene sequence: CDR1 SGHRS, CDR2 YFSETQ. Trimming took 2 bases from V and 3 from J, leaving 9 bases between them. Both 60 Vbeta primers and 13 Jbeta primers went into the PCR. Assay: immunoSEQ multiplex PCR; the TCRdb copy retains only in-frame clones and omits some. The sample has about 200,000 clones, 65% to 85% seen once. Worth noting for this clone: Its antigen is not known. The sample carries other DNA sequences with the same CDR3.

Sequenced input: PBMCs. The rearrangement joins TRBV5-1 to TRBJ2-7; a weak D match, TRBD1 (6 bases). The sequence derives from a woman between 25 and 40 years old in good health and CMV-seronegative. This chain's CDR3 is CASSLTGFYEQYF. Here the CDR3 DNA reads TGCGCCAGCAGCTTAACAGGGTTCTACGAGCAGTACTTC.